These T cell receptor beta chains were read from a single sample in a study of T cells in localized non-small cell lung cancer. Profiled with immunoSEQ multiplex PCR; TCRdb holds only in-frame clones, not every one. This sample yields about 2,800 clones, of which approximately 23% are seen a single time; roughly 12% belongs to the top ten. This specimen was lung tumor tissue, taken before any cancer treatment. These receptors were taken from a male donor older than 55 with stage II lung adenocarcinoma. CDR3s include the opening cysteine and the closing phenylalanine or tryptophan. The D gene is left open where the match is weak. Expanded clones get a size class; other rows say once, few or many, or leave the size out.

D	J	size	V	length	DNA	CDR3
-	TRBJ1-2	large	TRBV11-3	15	TGTGCCAGCAGCCCGTGGTCCCAGGGGTTAGATGGCTACACCTTC	CASSPWSQGLDGYTF
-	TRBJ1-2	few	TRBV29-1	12	TGCAGCGTTACCCAGGACCCCCATGGCTACACCTTC	CSVTQDPHGYTF
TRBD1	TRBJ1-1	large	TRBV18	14	TGTGCCAGCTCACCATACGACAGGGTCATTGAAGCTTTCTTT	CASSPYDRVIEAFF
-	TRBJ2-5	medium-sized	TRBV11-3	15	TGTGCCAGCAGCCCTGGGGCCAGCGGGCTGGAGACCCAGTACTTC	CASSPGASGLETQYF
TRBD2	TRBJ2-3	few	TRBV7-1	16	TGTGCCAGCAGCTCCACTAGCGTGTCGTCCACAGATACGCAGTATTTT	CASSSTSVSSTDTQYF
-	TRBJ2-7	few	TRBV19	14	TGTGCCAGTAGTAGACGGGATTCAGGCTACGAGCAGTACTTC	CASSRRDSGYEQYF
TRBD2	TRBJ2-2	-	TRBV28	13	TGTGCCAGCCTGCTTCGGGGGGCCGGGGAGCTGTTTTTT	CASLLRGAGELFF
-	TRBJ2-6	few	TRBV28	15	TGTGCCAGCATCGGTCCAGGGGCTGGGGCCAACGTCCTGACTTTC	CASIGPGAGANVLTF
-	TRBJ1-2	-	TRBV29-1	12	TGCAGCGTTGTCGGGGACAACTATGGCTACACCTTC	CSVVGDNYGYTF
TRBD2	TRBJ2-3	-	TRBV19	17	TGTGCCAGTAGTCCCAGGACTAGCGGGAGCCTCACAGATACGCAGTATTTT	CASSPRTSGSLTDTQYF
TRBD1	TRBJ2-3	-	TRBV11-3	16	TGTGCCAGCAGTAAGCAACCGGGACAGGTCACAGATACGCAGTATTTT	CASSKQPGQVTDTQYF
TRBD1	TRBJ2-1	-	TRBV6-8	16	TGTGCCAGCAGTTACACCCGACAGGGTCCCTACAATGAGCAGTTCTTC	CASSYTRQGPYNEQFF
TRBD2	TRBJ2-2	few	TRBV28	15	TGTGCCAGCAGTTCTCCCGGGACTAGCATCGGGGAGCTGTTTTTT	CASSSPGTSIGELFF
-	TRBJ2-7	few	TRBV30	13	TGTGCCTGGAAACCCCCGAGCTCCTACGAGCAGTACTTC	CAWKPPSSYEQYF
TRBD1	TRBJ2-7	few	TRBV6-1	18	TGTGCCAGCAGTGAAGATCCGAGACAGGGTGATGGATGGTACGAGCAGTACTTC	CASSEDPRQGDGWYEQYF
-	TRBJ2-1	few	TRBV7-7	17	TGTGCCAGCAGCTTAGTGGTTGCCCTCCGATCCTACAATGAGCAGTTCTTC	CASSLVVALRSYNEQFF
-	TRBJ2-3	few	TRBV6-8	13	TGTGCCAGCAGTGCCCGGTCGGGAGATACGCAGTATTTT	CASSARSGDTQYF
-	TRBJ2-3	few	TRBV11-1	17	TGTGCCAGCAGCCCACTCGGGGTAGCGGCTAGCACAGATACGCAGTATTTT	CASSPLGVAASTDTQYF
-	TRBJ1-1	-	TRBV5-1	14	TGCGCCAGCAGCTTGGTAGGGGCGAACACTGAAGCTTTCTTT	CASSLVGANTEAFF
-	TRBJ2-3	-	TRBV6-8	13	TGTGCCAGCAGTAACCAAGACGGGAATACGCAGTATTTT	CASSNQDGNTQYF
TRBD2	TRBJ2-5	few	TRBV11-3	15	TGTGCCAGCAGCCAAGGGTGGCGGGGGGGTGAGACCCAGTACTTC	CASSQGWRGGETQYF
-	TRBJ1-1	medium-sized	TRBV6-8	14	TGTGCCAGCAGTTCTCAGGAAGGGATCACTGAAGCTTTCTTT	CASSSQEGITEAFF
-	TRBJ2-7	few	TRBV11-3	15	TGTGCCAGCAGTTATCAAGCGGCCGCCGGCTACGAGCAGTACTTC	CASSYQAAAGYEQYF
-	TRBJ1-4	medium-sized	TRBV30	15	TGTGCCTGGAGTGTAAAGTTGGGGTCTAATGAAAAACTGTTTTTT	CAWSVKLGSNEKLFF
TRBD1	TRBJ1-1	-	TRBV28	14	TGTGCCAGCAGTATTCAGGGGGGGGGCACTGAAGCTTTCTTT	CASSIQGGGTEAFF
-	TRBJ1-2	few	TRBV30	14	TGTGCCTGGAGCCGAAAAGTAGCTAACTATGGCTACACCTTC	CAWSRKVANYGYTF
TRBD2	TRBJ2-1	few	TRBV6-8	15	TGTGCCAGCAGTTACGGGGGGGTTATACACAATGAGCAGTTCTTC	CASSYGGVIHNEQFF
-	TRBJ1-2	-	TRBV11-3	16	TGTGCCAGCAGCTTTAAATCGACTATCGGGGGCTATGGCTACACCTTC	CASSFKSTIGGYGYTF
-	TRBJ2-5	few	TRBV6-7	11	TGTGCCAGCCTAGGAGGAGCGACCCAGTACTTC	CASLGGATQYF
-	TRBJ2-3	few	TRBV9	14	TGTGCCAGCCAGTCTGGACACCCAACAGATACGCAGTATTTT	CASQSGHPTDTQYF
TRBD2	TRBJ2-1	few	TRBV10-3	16	TGTGCCATCAGTGTTGCCCCTAGCGGGAGCTGGAATGAGCAGTTCTTC	CAISVAPSGSWNEQFF
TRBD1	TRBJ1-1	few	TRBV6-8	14	TGTGCCATCAGGGCGGGACAGGGAAAGACTGAAGCTTTCTTT	CAIRAGQGKTEAFF
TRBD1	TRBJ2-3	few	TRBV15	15	TGTGCCACCAGCAGAGCCAGGGGGCAGGGAGATACGCAGTATTTT	CATSRARGQGDTQYF
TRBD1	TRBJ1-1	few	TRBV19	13	TGTGCCAGTAGTAGGGGACAGTTCACTGAAGCTTTCTTT	CASSRGQFTEAFF
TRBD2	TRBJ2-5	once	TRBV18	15	TGTGCCAGCTCACCAAGCGGGGGGAATTTGGAGACCCAGTACTTC	CASSPSGGNLETQYF
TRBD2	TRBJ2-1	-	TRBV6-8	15	TGTGCCAGCAGTTACTCGATGTCGGCGGGAGACGAGCAGTTCTTC	CASSYSMSAGDEQFF
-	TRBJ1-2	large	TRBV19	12	TGTGCCACAAGACAGTTTCTTCATGGCTACACCTTC	CATRQFLHGYTF
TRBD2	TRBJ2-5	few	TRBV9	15	TGTGCCAGCAGCCCTCGGACTAGCGGGGGGGAGACCCAGTACTTC	CASSPRTSGGETQYF
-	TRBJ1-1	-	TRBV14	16	TGTGCCAGCAGCCAAGTGGTGGGCAGAGGGTCGACTGAAGCTTTCTTT	CASSQVVGRGSTEAFF
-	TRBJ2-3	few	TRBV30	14	TGTGCCTGGAGGGGACCAACTCGCACAGATACGCAGTATTTT	CAWRGPTRTDTQYF
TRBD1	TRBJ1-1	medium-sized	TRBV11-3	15	TGTGCCAGCAGCTTAGTGGGACAGGGAACCACTGAAGCTTTCTTT	CASSLVGQGTTEAFF
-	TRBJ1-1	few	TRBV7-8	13	TGTGCTAGCAGCTTAGATACGGACACTGAAGCTTTCTTT	CASSLDTDTEAFF
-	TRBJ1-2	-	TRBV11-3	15	TGTGCCAGCAGCCCTCTAGGGGGTTTGGAGTATGGCTACACCTTC	CASSPLGGLEYGYTF
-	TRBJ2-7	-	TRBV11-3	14	TGTGCCAGCTCCCTGACCTTTCCGATCTACGAGCAGTACTTC	CASSLTFPIYEQYF
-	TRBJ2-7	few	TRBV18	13	TGTGCCAGCTCACCCGGGACTCGCTACGAGCAGTACTTC	CASSPGTRYEQYF
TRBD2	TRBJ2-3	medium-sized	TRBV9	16	TGTGCCAGCAGCACCCTCCCAGCGGGAGGGACAGATACGCAGTATTTT	CASSTLPAGGTDTQYF
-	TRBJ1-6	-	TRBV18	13	TGTGCCAGCTCCTCGATGGGGGGTTCACCCCTCCACTTT	CASSSMGGSPLHF
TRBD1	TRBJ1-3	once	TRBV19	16	TGTGCCAGTAGGCCCGGGACAGGGAGGAGTGGAAACACCATATATTTT	CASRPGTGRSGNTIYF
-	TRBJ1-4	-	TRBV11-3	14	TGTGCCAGCAGCGCGGGAACAACTAATGAAAAACTGTTTTTT	CASSAGTTNEKLFF
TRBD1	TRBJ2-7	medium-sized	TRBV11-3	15	TGTGCCAGCAGCTTAGATAGGACAGGGGGCTACGAGCAGTACTTC	CASSLDRTGGYEQYF
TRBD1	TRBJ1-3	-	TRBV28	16	TGTGCCAGCAGTTTAAGGGCCGGGACAGGGGTAAACACCATATATTTT	CASSLRAGTGVNTIYF
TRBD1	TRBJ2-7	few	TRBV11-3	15	TGTGCCAGCAGCTTCCGGGACAGGGGCTCCTACGAGCAGTACTTC	CASSFRDRGSYEQYF
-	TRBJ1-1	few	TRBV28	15	TGTGCCAGCAGTACTACGCAGGGAGGGAGATCTGAAGCTTTCTTT	CASSTTQGGRSEAFF
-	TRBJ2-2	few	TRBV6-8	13	TGTGCCAGCGTCCACGACGATGCCGGGGAGCTGTTTTTT	CASVHDDAGELFF
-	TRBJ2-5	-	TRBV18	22	TGTGCCAGCTCACCAGCGATGTCGCCAGCTTATACAGGGGGGGGTCTACAAGAGACCCAGTACTTC	CASSPAMSPAYTGGGLQETQYF